This T cell receptor beta chain was captured by sequencing in a study of blood T cells in healthy people across ages. The V end was cut by 5 bases, the J end by 2 bases, with 7 bases between. This CDR3 region has 13 residues. Germline CDR1 reads MNHEY; CDR2 reads SVGAGI. Each donor was a healthy Caucasian individual from Russia, aged roughly 6 to 95. Study-level points and caveats: Naive CD4+ cells and diversity were both higher in long-lived donors than in aged donors.

Through a sample-barcoded 5' primer and a J-beta primer mix, a second PCR was run for 7 to 11 cycles. TCRdb reprocessed the 5' RACE reads with MiXCR, giving one entry per CDR3 protein. The table shows roughly 2 million distinct CDR3 sequences, with around half occurring only once. The table lists this clonotype with a few counts. As yet, its antigen is unknown. The specimen sequenced was blood. The receptor's source is a woman between 40 and 50 years old in good health. The chain couples TRBV6-5 to TRBJ2-4; D possibly corresponds to TRBD2 (6 bases). The CDR3 sequence is CASSRGTKNIQYF. In DNA, the CDR3 is TGTGCCAGCAGTCGGGGGACCAAAAACATTCAGTACTTC.